The clone carrying this T cell receptor (beta chain) was observed a few times. Its antigen is undetermined. MiXCR, applied by TCRdb to the reads, yields one record per CDR3 protein. This sample has 76,000 or so distinct CDR3 sequences, with around 3.4% found just once. The data were taken from a study of T cell repertoires in cytomegalovirus infection. Notes on the study in general: Cumulative public TCR beta family frequency identified carriers of CMV plus the relevant HLA.

Trimming took 4 bases from V and 0 from J, leaving 16 bases between them. CDR1 SGHRS and CDR2 YFSETQ come from the germline V gene. The CDR3 runs to 17 residues. This TCR came from a human donor in good health (CMV status not recorded). Some clones in this sample may be carry-over from other donors' samples. Sequencing used PBMCs. This chain uses TRBV5-1 with TRBJ1-4; D unresolved. The CDR3 is CASSPINPSATNEKLFF. DNA of the CDR3: TGCGCCAGCAGCCCCATCAACCCCTCCGCAACTAATGAAAAACTGTTTTTT.